The rows below give T cell receptor beta chains drawn from one sample of a study of blood T cell repertoires in COVID-19. Data came from immunoSEQ multiplex PCR; TCRdb stores just in-frame clones and leaves some out. The sample records some 160,000 clones, approximately 84% being singletons. The sequenced sample was peripheral blood. The origin of the receptors is a woman older than 75 with acute or convalescent COVID-19. The CDR3 runs from the conserved cysteine through the conserved F or W. Fields, in order: J gene, clone size, V gene, D gene, CDR3 DNA, CDR3 protein. The D gene is left open where the match is weak. The size of a clone is reported for some rows only, either as once, few or many, or as a class for expanded clones.

j_call: TRBJ1-1; clone_size: NA; v_call: TRBV11-2; d_call: NA; cdr3_nt: TGTGCCAGCAGCTCACTTCGGAACACTGAAGCTTTCTTT; cdr3_aa: CASSSLRNTEAFF
j_call: TRBJ1-1; clone_size: once; v_call: TRBV9; d_call: TRBD1; cdr3_nt: TGTGCCAGCAGCGCGTTGACAGGGGGCAGGACTGAAGCTTTCTTT; cdr3_aa: CASSALTGGRTEAFF
j_call: TRBJ2-2; clone_size: NA; v_call: TRBV30; d_call: NA; cdr3_nt: TGTGCCTGGAGTGTAGCGGGCAGGACCGGGGAGCTGTTTTTT; cdr3_aa: CAWSVAGRTGELFF
j_call: TRBJ2-1; clone_size: NA; v_call: TRBV6-6; d_call: NA; cdr3_nt: TGTGCCAGCAGTTACTATAGCGGCTCCTACAATGAGCAGTTCTTC; cdr3_aa: CASSYYSGSYNEQFF
j_call: TRBJ2-3; clone_size: NA; v_call: TRBV7-2; d_call: NA; cdr3_nt: TGTGCCAGCAGCTTACGTTGGCTGACAGATACACAGTATTTT; cdr3_aa: CASSLRWLTDTQYF
j_call: TRBJ2-7; clone_size: once; v_call: TRBV6-1; d_call: NA; cdr3_nt: TGTGCCAGCAGTGAAGTGGGGGGGCTTAGCTACGAGCAGTACTTC; cdr3_aa: CASSEVGGLSYEQYF
j_call: TRBJ2-3; clone_size: NA; v_call: TRBV5-5; d_call: NA; cdr3_nt: TGTGCCAGCAGCTTGGGTTCAGGGACTAGCACAGATACGCAGTATTTT; cdr3_aa: CASSLGSGTSTDTQYF
j_call: TRBJ2-5; clone_size: NA; v_call: TRBV7-2; d_call: NA; cdr3_nt: TGTGCCAGCAGGTCCGAGGTGACCCAGTACTTC; cdr3_aa: CASRSEVTQYF
j_call: TRBJ1-5; clone_size: few; v_call: TRBV28; d_call: TRBD1; cdr3_nt: TGTGCCAGCAGTTTAATTACAGGGGGTCGGGATCAGCCCCAGCATTTT; cdr3_aa: CASSLITGGRDQPQHF
j_call: TRBJ2-7; clone_size: NA; v_call: TRBV19; d_call: NA; cdr3_nt: TGTGCCAGTAGTATAGGGTCGGTCCCATCCTACGAGCAGTACTTC; cdr3_aa: CASSIGSVPSYEQYF
j_call: TRBJ2-2; clone_size: NA; v_call: TRBV6-6; d_call: NA; cdr3_nt: TGTGCCAGCAGCCTTCTGGGAGCGGACACCGGGGAGCTGTTTTTT; cdr3_aa: CASSLLGADTGELFF
j_call: TRBJ1-5; clone_size: NA; v_call: TRBV19; d_call: TRBD1; cdr3_nt: TGTGCCAGTAGAGAACAGGGGGAGCGCAATCAGCCCCAGCATTTT; cdr3_aa: CASREQGERNQPQHF
j_call: TRBJ1-1; clone_size: NA; v_call: TRBV11-3; d_call: NA; cdr3_nt: TGTGCCAGCAGCTTAGCAAGGGGGGGCACTGAAGCTTTCTTT; cdr3_aa: CASSLARGGTEAFF
j_call: TRBJ1-2; clone_size: NA; v_call: TRBV9; d_call: NA; cdr3_nt: TGTGCCAGCAGCGTGACACAGACCTATGGCTACACCTTC; cdr3_aa: CASSVTQTYGYTF
j_call: TRBJ2-2; clone_size: NA; v_call: TRBV3-1/TRBV3-2; d_call: TRBD2; cdr3_nt: TGTGCCAGCAGTCGGGGGGTTAACACCGGGGAGCTGTTTTTT; cdr3_aa: CASSRGVNTGELFF
j_call: TRBJ1-1; clone_size: NA; v_call: TRBV28; d_call: TRBD1; cdr3_nt: TGTGCCACCTTAGACCCGGGACAGGGGAACACTGAAGCTTTCTTT; cdr3_aa: CATLDPGQGNTEAFF
j_call: TRBJ1-5; clone_size: NA; v_call: TRBV6-5; d_call: NA; cdr3_nt: TGTGCCAGCAATGGGATGCGGGACGGTAATCAGCCCCAGCATTTT; cdr3_aa: CASNGMRDGNQPQHF
j_call: TRBJ2-2; clone_size: once; v_call: TRBV19; d_call: TRBD1; cdr3_nt: TGTGCCAGTAGAGGACAGGGAGCCACCGGGGAGCTGTTTTTT; cdr3_aa: CASRGQGATGELFF
j_call: TRBJ2-1; clone_size: NA; v_call: TRBV4-2; d_call: TRBD1; cdr3_nt: TGTGCCAGCCAGGGGGATGAGCAGTTCTTC; cdr3_aa: CASQGDEQFF
j_call: TRBJ1-2; clone_size: NA; v_call: TRBV6-5; d_call: NA; cdr3_nt: TGTGCCAGCAGAACACCGGCGGCGGGTTGGGGCTACACCTTC; cdr3_aa: CASRTPAAGWGYTF
j_call: TRBJ2-7; clone_size: few; v_call: TRBV10-3; d_call: TRBD1; cdr3_nt: TGTGCCGCGGGACAGGGAGCCTACGAGCAGTACTTC; cdr3_aa: CAAGQGAYEQYF
j_call: TRBJ2-1; clone_size: NA; v_call: TRBV7-2; d_call: TRBD1; cdr3_nt: TGTGCCAGCAGCTTAGCCGGACAGGGATACAATGAGCAGTTCTTC; cdr3_aa: CASSLAGQGYNEQFF
j_call: TRBJ1-5; clone_size: NA; v_call: TRBV28; d_call: TRBD1; cdr3_nt: TGTGCCAGCAGTTTAGACCGGACAGGGAGCAATCAGCCCCAGCATTTT; cdr3_aa: CASSLDRTGSNQPQHF
j_call: TRBJ2-3; clone_size: NA; v_call: TRBV7-9; d_call: NA; cdr3_nt: TGTGCCAGCAGCTTAGACTTGACTTCCTCAGATACGCAGTATTTT; cdr3_aa: CASSLDLTSSDTQYF
j_call: TRBJ2-2; clone_size: NA; v_call: TRBV10-2; d_call: NA; cdr3_nt: TGCGCCAGCAGTGAGTCCATCCGCTGGCCCGGGGAGCTGTTTTTT; cdr3_aa: CASSESIRWPGELFF
j_call: TRBJ2-4; clone_size: NA; v_call: TRBV6-5; d_call: TRBD1; cdr3_nt: TGTGCCAGCAGTTCCTGGACAGGGAGGACAAACATTCAGTACTTC; cdr3_aa: CASSSWTGRTNIQYF
j_call: TRBJ1-2; clone_size: NA; v_call: TRBV4-2; d_call: NA; cdr3_nt: TGTGCCAGCAGCGGCGACAGCACCTCTAACTATGGCTACACCTTC; cdr3_aa: CASSGDSTSNYGYTF
j_call: TRBJ1-5; clone_size: NA; v_call: TRBV27; d_call: TRBD1; cdr3_nt: TGTGCCAGCAGTAGCCGGGACAGCTCGGGGCCCCAGCATTTT; cdr3_aa: CASSSRDSSGPQHF
j_call: TRBJ1-1; clone_size: NA; v_call: TRBV3-1/TRBV3-2; d_call: NA; cdr3_nt: TGTGCCAGCAGCCAGAGGGGATGGGGACAATCTGGAGCTTTCTTT; cdr3_aa: CASSQRGWGQSGAFF
j_call: TRBJ2-3; clone_size: once; v_call: TRBV4-2; d_call: NA; cdr3_nt: TGTGCCAGCAGCCAAGTCGCAGCGGCTGGCACAGATACGCAGTATTTT; cdr3_aa: CASSQVAAAGTDTQYF
j_call: TRBJ2-1; clone_size: NA; v_call: TRBV2; d_call: TRBD1; cdr3_nt: TGTGCCAGCAGTCCTGACAGGGCCTCCTACAATGAGCAGTTCTTC; cdr3_aa: CASSPDRASYNEQFF
j_call: TRBJ1-4; clone_size: NA; v_call: TRBV7-9; d_call: NA; cdr3_nt: TGTGCCAGCAGCTTAGGAACAGGGACTAATGAAAAACTGTTTTTT; cdr3_aa: CASSLGTGTNEKLFF
j_call: TRBJ1-2; clone_size: NA; v_call: TRBV2; d_call: NA; cdr3_nt: TGTGCCAGCAGTGAAGGTACTAACTATGGCTACACCTTC; cdr3_aa: CASSEGTNYGYTF
j_call: TRBJ1-6; clone_size: once; v_call: TRBV30; d_call: TRBD1; cdr3_nt: TGTGCCTGGAAAGGACAGGGGAGTTCACCCCTCCACTTT; cdr3_aa: CAWKGQGSSPLHF
j_call: TRBJ2-2; clone_size: NA; v_call: TRBV9; d_call: NA; cdr3_nt: TGTGCCAGCAGCGCCCTATCGGGCACCGGGGAGCTGTTTTTT; cdr3_aa: CASSALSGTGELFF
j_call: TRBJ1-5; clone_size: few; v_call: TRBV19; d_call: NA; cdr3_nt: TGTGCCAGTAGTCAGGGGAATTATCAGCCCCAGCATTTT; cdr3_aa: CASSQGNYQPQHF
j_call: TRBJ2-3; clone_size: NA; v_call: TRBV12-1; d_call: NA; cdr3_nt: TGTGCCAGCAGCGGGTCTAGCGGGGGGCGGAATACGCAGTATTTT; cdr3_aa: CASSGSSGGRNTQYF
j_call: TRBJ1-2; clone_size: NA; v_call: TRBV3-1/TRBV3-2; d_call: NA; cdr3_nt: TGTGCCAGCAGCAAAGACCAGGGGTTGGAGGGCTACACCTTC; cdr3_aa: CASSKDQGLEGYTF
j_call: TRBJ1-5; clone_size: NA; v_call: TRBV28; d_call: NA; cdr3_nt: TGTGCCAGCAGGCAGACAGTGGGCAATCAGCCCCAGCATTTT; cdr3_aa: CASRQTVGNQPQHF
j_call: TRBJ2-4; clone_size: once; v_call: TRBV5-8; d_call: NA; cdr3_nt: TGTGCCAGCAGCTTGGTCGGAAACATTCAGTACTTC; cdr3_aa: CASSLVGNIQYF
j_call: TRBJ2-3; clone_size: NA; v_call: TRBV6-1; d_call: TRBD1; cdr3_nt: TGTGCCAGCAGTGAAGCTTGGGACAGGCACACAGATACGCAGTATTTT; cdr3_aa: CASSEAWDRHTDTQYF
j_call: TRBJ1-1; clone_size: NA; v_call: TRBV30; d_call: NA; cdr3_nt: TGTGCCTGGAGTGTACCTCAGGCGAACACTGAAGCTTTCTTT; cdr3_aa: CAWSVPQANTEAFF
j_call: TRBJ2-7; clone_size: NA; v_call: TRBV5-1; d_call: TRBD1; cdr3_nt: TGCGCCAGCAGCTTGGAGACAGGGCACTACGAGCAGTACTTC; cdr3_aa: CASSLETGHYEQYF
j_call: TRBJ1-4; clone_size: few; v_call: TRBV5-8; d_call: NA; cdr3_nt: TGTGCCAGCAGCTTGACGGGCGGGATTAATGAAAAACTGTTTTTT; cdr3_aa: CASSLTGGINEKLFF
j_call: TRBJ1-2; clone_size: NA; v_call: TRBV28; d_call: TRBD1; cdr3_nt: TGTGCCAGCAGGGGGGCCGGGACAGGGAACTATGGCTACACCTTC; cdr3_aa: CASRGAGTGNYGYTF
j_call: TRBJ1-1; clone_size: few; v_call: TRBV2; d_call: NA; cdr3_nt: TGTGCCAGCAGTGAAGCGCTTGGCAGGCTGAACACTGAAGCTTTCTTT; cdr3_aa: CASSEALGRLNTEAFF
j_call: TRBJ1-2; clone_size: NA; v_call: TRBV5-1; d_call: NA; cdr3_nt: TGCGCCAGCAGCTTGCAGGCAGGCGCCAACTATGGCTACACCTTC; cdr3_aa: CASSLQAGANYGYTF
j_call: TRBJ1-5; clone_size: NA; v_call: TRBV19; d_call: NA; cdr3_nt: TGTGCCAGTACCGCGATGAGGGCCTCGGGCAATCAGCCCCAGCATTTT; cdr3_aa: CASTAMRASGNQPQHF
j_call: TRBJ2-1; clone_size: once; v_call: TRBV11-1; d_call: NA; cdr3_nt: TGTGCCAGCAGCTTTCCCGGGAGTAAGCGGAGTGAGCAGTTCTTC; cdr3_aa: CASSFPGSKRSEQFF
j_call: TRBJ2-5; clone_size: NA; v_call: TRBV30; d_call: TRBD2; cdr3_nt: TGTGCCTGGAGCTTTGGACTAGCGGGAGGTGAGACCCAGTACTTC; cdr3_aa: CAWSFGLAGGETQYF
j_call: TRBJ1-2; clone_size: few; v_call: TRBV6-4; d_call: NA; cdr3_nt: TGTGCCAGCAGCAAGGGGAATTTGAACTATGGCTACACCTTC; cdr3_aa: CASSKGNLNYGYTF
j_call: TRBJ2-5; clone_size: NA; v_call: TRBV9; d_call: TRBD1; cdr3_nt: TGTGCCAGCAGCTCCGGACAGGGCTACGAGACCCAGTACTTC; cdr3_aa: CASSSGQGYETQYF
j_call: TRBJ1-1; clone_size: NA; v_call: TRBV12-3/TRBV12-4; d_call: NA; cdr3_nt: TGTGCCAGCAGTTTGACACAGAACACTGAAGCTTTCTTT; cdr3_aa: CASSLTQNTEAFF
j_call: TRBJ1-1; clone_size: NA; v_call: TRBV5-5; d_call: NA; cdr3_nt: TGTGCCAGCAGCTTCGAGCCAGGTCGGGGCACTGAAGCTTTCTTT; cdr3_aa: CASSFEPGRGTEAFF
j_call: TRBJ1-5; clone_size: NA; v_call: TRBV6-5; d_call: NA; cdr3_nt: TGTGCCAGCAGTTTGGGACTATACAGCAATCAGCCCCAGCATTTT; cdr3_aa: CASSLGLYSNQPQHF
j_call: TRBJ2-5; clone_size: once; v_call: TRBV5-1; d_call: NA; cdr3_nt: TGCGCCAGCAGCTTCGGGTCCAATCAAGAGACCCAGTACTTC; cdr3_aa: CASSFGSNQETQYF
j_call: TRBJ1-3; clone_size: NA; v_call: TRBV7-9; d_call: NA; cdr3_nt: TGTGCCAGCAGCTTTGCTAGCGGAAACACCATATATTTT; cdr3_aa: CASSFASGNTIYF
j_call: TRBJ2-7; clone_size: NA; v_call: TRBV14; d_call: TRBD2; cdr3_nt: TGTGCCAGCAGCCAAGAGGCCTTCGGGGGGATAGTCTACGAGCAGTACTTC; cdr3_aa: CASSQEAFGGIVYEQYF